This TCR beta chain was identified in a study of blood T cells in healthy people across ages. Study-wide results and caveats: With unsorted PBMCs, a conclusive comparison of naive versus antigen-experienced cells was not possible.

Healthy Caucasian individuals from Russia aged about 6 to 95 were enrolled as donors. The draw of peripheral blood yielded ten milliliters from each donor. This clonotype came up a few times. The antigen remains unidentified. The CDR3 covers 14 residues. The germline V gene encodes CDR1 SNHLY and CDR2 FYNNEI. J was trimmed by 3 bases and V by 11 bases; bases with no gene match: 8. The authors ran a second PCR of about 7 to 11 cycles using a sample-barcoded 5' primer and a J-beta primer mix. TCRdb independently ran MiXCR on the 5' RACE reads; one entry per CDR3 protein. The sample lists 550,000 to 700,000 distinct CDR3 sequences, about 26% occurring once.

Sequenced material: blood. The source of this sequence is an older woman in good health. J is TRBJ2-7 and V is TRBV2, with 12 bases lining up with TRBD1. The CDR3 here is CARGGQGAFYEQYF. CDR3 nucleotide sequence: TGTGCCCGGGGGGGACAGGGGGCTTTCTACGAGCAGTACTTC.